This TCR beta chain was sequenced during a study of shared clonotypes between healthy human individuals. Regarding the study as a whole: Investigators expected sequencing depth to affect clonotype sharing among donors.

Germline lookup yields CDR1 MNHEY and CDR2 SMNVEV (reference sequence). Trimming took off 8 bases at V and 3 bases at J, with 13 bases between the two ends. The CDR3 covers 13 residues. To note about this clone: Its target is unknown.

The table came from immunoSEQ multiplex PCR; TCRdb's copy has only in-frame clones and leaves some out. The sample includes 2 million to 2.5 million clones, 85% to 95% of them seen just once. The sequence came from a man in his late teens or twenties in good health. Some clones in this sample may be carry-over from other donors' samples. Sequencing input: naive CD4+ T cells from PBMCs. Subset described: CD45RA+ positively selected. The genes are TRBV27 and TRBJ1-2; no definite D call. The CDR3 region is CASGPKGDYGYTF. CDR3 in DNA: TGTGCCAGCGGCCCCAAAGGAGACTATGGCTACACCTTC.